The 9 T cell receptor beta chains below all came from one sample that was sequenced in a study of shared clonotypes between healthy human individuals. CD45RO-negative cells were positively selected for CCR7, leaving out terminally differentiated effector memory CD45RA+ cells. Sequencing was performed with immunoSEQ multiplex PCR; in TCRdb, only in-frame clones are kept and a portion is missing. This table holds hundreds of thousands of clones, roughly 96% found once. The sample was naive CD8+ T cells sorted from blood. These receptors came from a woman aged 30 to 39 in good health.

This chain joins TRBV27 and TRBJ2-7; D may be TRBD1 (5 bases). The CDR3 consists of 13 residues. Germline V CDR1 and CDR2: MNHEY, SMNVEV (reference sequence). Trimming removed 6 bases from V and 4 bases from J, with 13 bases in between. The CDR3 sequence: CASRKGFGYEQYF. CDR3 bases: TGTGCCAGCAGGAAGGGGTTCGGGTACGAGCAGTACTTC.

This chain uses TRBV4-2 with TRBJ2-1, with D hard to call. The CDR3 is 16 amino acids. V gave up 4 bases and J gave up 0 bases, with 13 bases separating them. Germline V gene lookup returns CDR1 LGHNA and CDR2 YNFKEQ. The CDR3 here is CASSLTAIPSYNEQFF. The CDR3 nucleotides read TGTGCCAGCAGCCTAACAGCGATTCCCTCCTACAATGAGCAGTTCTTC.

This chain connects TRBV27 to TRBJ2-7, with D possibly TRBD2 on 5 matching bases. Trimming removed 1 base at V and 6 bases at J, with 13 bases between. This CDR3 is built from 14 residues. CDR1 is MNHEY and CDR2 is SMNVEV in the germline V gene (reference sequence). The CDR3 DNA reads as TGTGCCAGCAGTTTATACGAGGGTACGGGCGAGCAGTACTTC. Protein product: CASSLYEGTGEQYF.

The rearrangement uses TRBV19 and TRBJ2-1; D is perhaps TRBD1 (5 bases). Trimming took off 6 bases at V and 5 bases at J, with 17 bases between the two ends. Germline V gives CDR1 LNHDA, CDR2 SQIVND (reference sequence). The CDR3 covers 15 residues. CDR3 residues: CASSGRTYLNNEQFF. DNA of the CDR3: TGTGCCAGTAGCGGTCGGACATACCTAAACAATGAGCAGTTCTTC.

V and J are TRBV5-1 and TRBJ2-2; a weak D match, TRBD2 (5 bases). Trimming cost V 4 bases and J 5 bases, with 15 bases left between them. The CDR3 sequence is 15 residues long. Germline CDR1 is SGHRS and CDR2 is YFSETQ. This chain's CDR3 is CASSPTGLGTGELFF. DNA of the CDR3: TGCGCCAGCAGCCCGACTGGACTGGGGACCGGGGAGCTGTTTTTT.

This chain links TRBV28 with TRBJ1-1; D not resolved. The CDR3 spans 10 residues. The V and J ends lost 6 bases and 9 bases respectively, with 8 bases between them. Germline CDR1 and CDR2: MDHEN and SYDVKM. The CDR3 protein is CASSDNQAFF. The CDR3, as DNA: TGTGCCAGCAGCGACAACCAAGCTTTCTTT.

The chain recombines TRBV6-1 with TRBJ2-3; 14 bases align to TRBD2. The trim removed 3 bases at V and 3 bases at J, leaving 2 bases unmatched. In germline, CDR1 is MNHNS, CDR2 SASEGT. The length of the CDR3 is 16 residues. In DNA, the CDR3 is TGTGCCAGCAGTGAGACTAGCGGGGGGGAGACAGATACGCAGTATTTT. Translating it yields CASSETSGGETDTQYF.

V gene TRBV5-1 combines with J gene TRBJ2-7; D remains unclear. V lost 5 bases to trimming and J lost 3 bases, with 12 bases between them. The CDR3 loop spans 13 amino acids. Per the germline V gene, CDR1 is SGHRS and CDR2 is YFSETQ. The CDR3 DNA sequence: TGCGCCAGCAGGGGTAGCCGAAGCTACGAGCAGTACTTC. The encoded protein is CASRGSRSYEQYF. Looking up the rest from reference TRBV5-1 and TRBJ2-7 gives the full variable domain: KAGVTQTPRYLIKTRGQQVTLSCSPISGHRSVSWYQQTPGQGLQFLFEYFSETQRNKGNFPGRFSGRQFSNSRSEMNVSTLELGDSALYLCASRGSRSYEQYFGPGTRLTVT.

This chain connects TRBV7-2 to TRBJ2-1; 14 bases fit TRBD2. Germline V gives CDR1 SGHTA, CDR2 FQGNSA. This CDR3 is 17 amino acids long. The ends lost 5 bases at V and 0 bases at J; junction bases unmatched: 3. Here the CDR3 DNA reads TGTGCCAGCAGCCCCGGGACTAGCGGGAGCTCCTACAATGAGCAGTTCTTC. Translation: CASSPGTSGSSYNEQFF. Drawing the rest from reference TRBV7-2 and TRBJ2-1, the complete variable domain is GAGVSQSPSNKVTEKGKDVELRCDPISGHTALYWYRQSLGQGLEFLIYFQGNSAPDKSGLPSDRFSAERTGGSVSTLTIQRTQQEDSAVYLCASSPGTSGSSYNEQFFGPGTRLTVL.